This T cell receptor (beta chain) appears in the sequencing data of a study of post-analysis software for immune sequencing data. Findings and caveats of the study: Roughly 5 TRBV segments occurring more often in patients than controls included TRBV5-6, TRBV5-1 and TRBV20-1.

Sequencing libraries made from TCR beta cDNA carried unique molecular identifiers. Each CDR3 protein gets one entry after TCRdb re-called the PCR reads with MiXCR. The profile covers 430,000 or so distinct CDR3 sequences, with about 39% appearing a single time and 6.5% to 8% taken by the ten largest. Germline V gene lookup returns CDR1 MDHEN and CDR2 SYDVKM. The CDR3 length is 15 residues. Trimming took 6 bases from V and 5 from J; bases not matched to a gene: 7. Worth noting for this clonotype: Its cognate antigen is unknown.

The specimen was blood. V gene TRBV28 combines with J gene TRBJ2-1; 10 nucleotides match TRBD2. The TCR comes from a girl aged 2 to 9 with multiple sclerosis. The CDR3 region is CASSPLAGDDNEQFF. CDR3 DNA sequence: TGTGCCAGCAGCCCCCTAGCGGGAGATGACAATGAGCAGTTCTTC.